This T cell receptor beta chain was documented in a study of identical twins. This clonotype was observed a handful of times. The antigen is unknown. Trimming stripped 7 bases from V and 5 bases from J, with 11 bases between. The CDR3 is made up of 12 amino acids. From germline, CDR1 is MNHEY and CDR2 SVGEGT. Whole-study findings and limits: Reduced insertions were recorded for abundant cord blood beta clonotypes, with no such pattern in memory repertoires. Twins' excess sharing was less marked for out-of-frame beta sequences.

TCRdb fed the 5' RACE reads into MiXCR, producing one record per CDR3 protein. This table has 500,000 to 700,000 distinct CDR3 sequences, under 8.5% appearing once. These sequences were also reported in another study, on yellow fever vaccine responses in identical twins.

This receptor was identified in a woman aged 18 to 35 in good health. The rearrangement uses TRBV6-2 or TRBV6-3 and TRBJ1-1; no clear D gene. Material: PBMCs. CDR3 in amino acids: CASTSVGTEAFF. The CDR3 DNA sequence: TGTGCCAGCACCTCGGTGGGGACTGAAGCTTTCTTT.